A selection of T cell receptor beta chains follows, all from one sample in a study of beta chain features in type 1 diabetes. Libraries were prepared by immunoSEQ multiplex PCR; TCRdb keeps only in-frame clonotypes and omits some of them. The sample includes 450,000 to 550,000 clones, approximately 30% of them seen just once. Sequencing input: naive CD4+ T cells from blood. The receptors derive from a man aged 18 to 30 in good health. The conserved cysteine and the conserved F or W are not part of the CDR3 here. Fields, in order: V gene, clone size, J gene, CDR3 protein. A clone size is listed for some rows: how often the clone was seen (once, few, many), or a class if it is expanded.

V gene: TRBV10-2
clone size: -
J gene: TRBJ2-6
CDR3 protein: ASSESRATTGANVLT

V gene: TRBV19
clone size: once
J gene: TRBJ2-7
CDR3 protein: ASSIRGGGSWNEQY

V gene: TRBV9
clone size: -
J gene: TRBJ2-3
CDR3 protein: ASSVGTGGTDTQY

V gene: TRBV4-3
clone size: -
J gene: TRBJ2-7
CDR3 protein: ASSPRLATYEQY

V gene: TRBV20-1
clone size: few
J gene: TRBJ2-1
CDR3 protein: SAPDYNEQF

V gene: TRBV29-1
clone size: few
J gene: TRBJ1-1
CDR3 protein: SDLGHNMNTEAF

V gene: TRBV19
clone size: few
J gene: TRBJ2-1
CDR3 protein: ASRKSGSSYNEQF

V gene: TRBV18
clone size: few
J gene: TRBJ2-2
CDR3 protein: ASSPTGELF

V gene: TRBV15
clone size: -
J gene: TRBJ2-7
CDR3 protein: ATSMGLAGYYEQY

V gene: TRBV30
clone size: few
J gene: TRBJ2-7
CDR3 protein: ALSAGVRHEQY

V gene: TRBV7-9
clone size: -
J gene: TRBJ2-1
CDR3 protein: ASSTRDLKPNEQF

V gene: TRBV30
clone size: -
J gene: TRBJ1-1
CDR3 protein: AWISVMNTEAF

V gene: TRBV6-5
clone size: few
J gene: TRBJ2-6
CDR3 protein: ASSYGGANVLT

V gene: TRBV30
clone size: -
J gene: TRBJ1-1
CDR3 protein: AWNRDGMNTEAF

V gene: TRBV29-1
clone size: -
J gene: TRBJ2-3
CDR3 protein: SVEVGNTDTQY

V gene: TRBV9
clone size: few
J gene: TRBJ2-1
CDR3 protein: ASSVEGSGLSSYNEQF

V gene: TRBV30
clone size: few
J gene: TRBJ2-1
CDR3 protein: AWSVLLAGVNEQF

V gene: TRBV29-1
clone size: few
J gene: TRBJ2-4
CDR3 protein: SADRGNIQY

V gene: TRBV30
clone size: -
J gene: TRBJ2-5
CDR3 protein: AWSVILAGKFY

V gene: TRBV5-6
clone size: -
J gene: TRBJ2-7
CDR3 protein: ASSSGPTSGDEQY

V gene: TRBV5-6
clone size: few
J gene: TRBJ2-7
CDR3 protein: ASSPGQLGEQY

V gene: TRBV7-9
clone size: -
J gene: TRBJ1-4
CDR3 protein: ASSPIQGTNEKLF

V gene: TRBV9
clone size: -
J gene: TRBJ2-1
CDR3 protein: ASSRTSENNEQF

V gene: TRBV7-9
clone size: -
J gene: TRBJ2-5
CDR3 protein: ASSSGLVQETQY

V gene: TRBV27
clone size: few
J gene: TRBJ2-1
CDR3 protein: ASTTGRGLGYEQF

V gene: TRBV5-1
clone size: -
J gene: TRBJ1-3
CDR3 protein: ASSEGTPSGNTIY

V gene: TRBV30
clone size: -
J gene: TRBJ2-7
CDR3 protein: AWIGAYEQY

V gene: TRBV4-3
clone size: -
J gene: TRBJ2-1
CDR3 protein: ASSQGLAGGPEQF

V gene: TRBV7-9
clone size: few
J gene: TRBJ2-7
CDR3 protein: ASSSTDRTRSSYEQY

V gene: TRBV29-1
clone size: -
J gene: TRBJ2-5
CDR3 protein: SVEGPKGGLETQY

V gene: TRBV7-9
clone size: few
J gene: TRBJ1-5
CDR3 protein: ASSLQANQPQH

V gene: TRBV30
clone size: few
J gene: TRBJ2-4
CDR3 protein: AWSGGQGSGY

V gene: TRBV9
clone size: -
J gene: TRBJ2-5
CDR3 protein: ASSVGSGLGETQY

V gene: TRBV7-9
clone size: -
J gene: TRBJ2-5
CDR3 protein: ASSLAQETQY

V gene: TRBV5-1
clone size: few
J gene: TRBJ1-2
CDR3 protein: ASSLATGLT

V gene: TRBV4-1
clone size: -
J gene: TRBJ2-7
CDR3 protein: ASSQRTGVSPYEQY

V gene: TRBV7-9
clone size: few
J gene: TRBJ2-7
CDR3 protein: ASSPQTGLKQY

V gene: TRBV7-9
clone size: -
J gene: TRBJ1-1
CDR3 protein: ASSDRTGNTEAF

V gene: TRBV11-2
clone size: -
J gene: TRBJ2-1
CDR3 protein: ASSQGLAGGYNEQF

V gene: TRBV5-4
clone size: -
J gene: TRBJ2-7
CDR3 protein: ASSLAGRGTTEQY

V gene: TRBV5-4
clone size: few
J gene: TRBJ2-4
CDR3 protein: ASSIDREIQY

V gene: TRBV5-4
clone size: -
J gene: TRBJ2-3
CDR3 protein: ASTTSGSTDTQY

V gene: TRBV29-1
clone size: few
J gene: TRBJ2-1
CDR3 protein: SVEDQWLAPNEQF

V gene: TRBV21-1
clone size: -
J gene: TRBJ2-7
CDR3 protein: ASSGPYAGLEQY

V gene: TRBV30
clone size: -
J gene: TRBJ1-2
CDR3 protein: ARDRGDYGYT

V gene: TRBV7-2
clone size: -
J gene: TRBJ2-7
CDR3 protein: ASSSTSGRSYEQY